Following are 14 T cell receptor beta chains from one sample sequenced in a study of cytomegalovirus exposure and HLA in healthy donors. Libraries were prepared by immunoSEQ multiplex PCR; TCRdb keeps only in-frame clonotypes and omits some of them. The table records 150,000 to 200,000 clones, about 85% of them present only once. Sequencing used PBMCs. The source is a man aged 25 to 45 in good health and CMV-seropositive.

This CDR3 is CAISQNSYNSPLHF. The CDR3 DNA sequence: TGTGCCATCAGCCAAAACTCCTATAATTCACCCCTCCACTTT. The chain employs TRBV10-3 and TRBJ1-6; D is unclear. The CDR3 spans 14 residues. Germline values: CDR1 ENHRY, CDR2 SYGVKD. The germline V and J ends were trimmed by 6 bases and 0 bases, with 6 bases remaining between them.

V usage is TRBV6-5 and J usage is TRBJ1-1, with a possible D match to TRBD1 (6 bases). This CDR3 contains 14 residues. Germline values: CDR1 MNHEY, CDR2 SVGAGI. V was shortened by 5 bases and J by 8 bases, with 18 bases between the two germline ends. Here the CDR3 DNA reads TGTGCCAGCAGTCCTCCACCCGCCCAGGGGGAAGCTTTCTTT. Translated: CASSPPPAQGEAFF.

This clone was found many times. The chain couples TRBV11-2 to TRBJ2-7, with 8 bases aligning to TRBD1. V shed 0 bases, J shed 4 bases, and the junction held 5 bases outside the gene matches. CDR3 size: 15 residues. The germline CDR1 and CDR2 sequences are SGHAT and FQNNGV. The CDR3 DNA reads as TGTGCCAGCAGCTTAGAGACAGGGGCTTCTTACGAGCAGTACTTC. It is translated as CASSLETGASYEQYF.

The gene calls are TRBV10-3 and TRBJ2-3; TRBD1 matches at 10 bases. Trimming cost V 7 bases and J 2 bases; bases outside gene matches: 6. Germline CDR1 reads ENHRY; CDR2 reads SYGVKD. This CDR3 is 15 amino acids long. CDR3 in amino acids: CAINKDRGNTDTQYF. CDR3 nucleotide sequence: TGTGCCATCAATAAGGACAGGGGGAACACAGATACGCAGTATTTT.

The chain combines TRBV9 with TRBJ1-2; TRBD1 might be the D (6 bases). The germline V gene encodes CDR1 SGDLS and CDR2 YYNGEE. The V end was cut by 0 bases, the J end by 8 bases, with 14 bases between. CDR3 length: 14 amino acids. DNA of the CDR3: TGTGCCAGCAGCGTAGGGGGGGGCCTAGTAGGCTACACCTTC. Translated: CASSVGGGLVGYTF.

This chain connects TRBV2 to TRBJ2-7; 9 nucleotides align to TRBD1. V was clipped by 6 bases and J by 2 bases; unmatched bases: 8. The CDR3 sequence is 15 residues long. Germline CDR1 is SNHLY and CDR2 is FYNNEI. DNA of the CDR3: TGTGCCAGCAGGCCCGACAGGGGGGGAACCTACGAGCAGTACTTC. Translated, it gives CASRPDRGGTYEQYF.

The chain joins TRBV6-5 to TRBJ1-5; D may be TRBD1 (6 bases). CDR3 length equals 15 residues. Looked up from germline, CDR1 is MNHEY and CDR2 is SVGAGI. V was shortened by 2 bases and J by 7 bases, with 15 bases between the two germline ends. CDR3 DNA: TGTGCCAGCAGTTACGGGCTGGGTGGGGGCCAGCCCCAGCATTTT. This gives the protein CASSYGLGGGQPQHF.

The J gene is TRBJ2-5, the V gene TRBV5-1; TRBD2 is a possible D gene (5 bases). The CDR3 is made up of 18 amino acids. V lost 4 bases and J lost 5, with 27 bases in between. Germline lookup yields CDR1 SGHRS and CDR2 YFSETQ. CDR3 amino acids: CASSMGPPTPHWEETQYF. The CDR3 DNA reads TGCGCCAGCAGCATGGGCCCCCCCACACCCCACTGGGAGGAGACCCAGTACTTC.

The chain is built from TRBV7-2 and TRBJ1-5; D gene ambiguous. Trimming pared 2 bases from V and 0 bases from J, leaving 8 bases between. The CDR3 covers 15 residues. From germline, CDR1 is SGHTA and CDR2 FQGNSA. Here the CDR3 DNA reads TGTGCCAGCAGCTTATCACAGATTAGCAATCAGCCCCAGCATTTT. Protein product: CASSLSQISNQPQHF.

The V call is TRBV9, the J call TRBJ2-1; tentatively, D is TRBD1 (6 bases). Germline V gene lookup returns CDR1 SGDLS and CDR2 YYNGEE. The CDR3 length is 14 residues. The V end lost 5 bases, the J end lost 7 bases, and 16 bases lay between the germline ends. For the CDR3, the DNA is TGTGCCAGCAGTGACAGGCCTGGGGCGAATGAGCAGTTCTTC. Translating gives CASSDRPGANEQFF.

The chain is built from TRBV7-3 and TRBJ2-1, with 8 bases aligning to TRBD1. CDR3 length: 15 amino acids. The germline gives CDR1 SGHTA, CDR2 FQGTGA. After removal of 3 bases from V and 9 bases from J, the junction contained 10 bases not matched to a gene. The CDR3 DNA is TGTGCCAGCAGCTTTCTCGGACAGGGACAGGTTGAGCAGTTCTTC. Encoded protein: CASSFLGQGQVEQFF.

This chain links TRBV2 with TRBJ2-1; 7 bases line up with TRBD2. Per germline, CDR1 SNHLY and CDR2 FYNNEI. Trimming at V came to 1 base and at J to 2 bases, leaving 2 bases not matched to a gene. The CDR3 is 15 amino acids. The CDR3 sequence: CASSEGAGAYNEQFF. Here the CDR3 DNA reads TGTGCCAGCAGTGAAGGGGCGGGGGCCTACAATGAGCAGTTCTTC. Drawing the rest from reference TRBV2 and TRBJ2-1, the complete variable domain is EPEVTQTPSHQVTQMGQEVILRCVPISNHLYFYWYRQILGQKVEFLVSFYNNEISEKSEIFDDQFSVERPDGSNFTLKIRSTKLEDSAMYFCASSEGAGAYNEQFFGPGTRLTVL.

The J gene is TRBJ1-1, the V gene TRBV4-3; D is uncertain. V lost 3 bases and J lost 0, with 8 bases in between. The CDR3 has 14 residues. CDR1 and CDR2 from the germline V gene are LGHNA and YSLEER. The CDR3 coding sequence is TGCGCCAGCAGCCACGAAAACATGAACACTGAAGCTTTCTTT. Translation gives CASSHENMNTEAFF.

The V call is TRBV5-1, the J call TRBJ2-7, with TRBD1 matching over 9 bases. The CDR3 runs 15 residues. Per germline, CDR1 SGHRS and CDR2 YFSETQ. The V and J ends lost 1 base and 3 bases, in that order; junction bases with no gene match: 5. Written as DNA, the CDR3 is TGCGCCAGCAGCTTGAGCACAGGGGGCATCTACGAGCAGTACTTC. Its protein product is CASSLSTGGIYEQYF.